Only one count was recorded for the clone carrying this T cell receptor (beta chain). Some clones are missing from TCRdb's copy, which holds only in-frame ones; the method was immunoSEQ multiplex PCR. The sample has about 56,000 clones, roughly 95% seen once. The CDR3 loop spans 13 amino acids. Germline loops: CDR1 MNHEY, CDR2 SMNVEV (reference sequence). After removal of 2 bases from V and 6 bases from J, the junction contained 2 bases not matched to a gene. These data come from a study of technical replicates of blood from a few donors. This clonotype originated in a human donor in good health. Some clones in this sample may be carry-over from other donors' samples. The sequencing sample was made of PBMCs. This sequence joins TRBV27 and TRBJ2-7; 9 bases agree with TRBD1. This CDR3 reads CASSLGTGSEQYF. As DNA, the CDR3 is TGTGCCAGCAGTTTAGGGACAGGGAGCGAGCAGTACTTC.